This passage covers 3 T cell receptor beta chains from one sample sequenced in a study of T cell repertoires in cytomegalovirus infection. These TCRs are of unknown antigen specificity. From the reads, TCRdb called clonotypes with MiXCR, one entry per CDR3 protein. The data show a few hundred thousand distinct CDR3 sequences, about 42% seen once. The source was cultured PBMCs, collected from culture after CMV antigen stimulation. All receptors derive from a human donor in good health (CMV status not recorded). Some clones in this sample may be carry-over from other donors' samples.

To note about this clonotype: The CDR3 carries no conserved terminal phenylalanine or tryptophan, so it likely arises from a read error. This chain uses TRBV7-2 with TRBJ2-5; D not certain. This CDR3 has 14 amino acids. V lost 5 bases, J lost 4 bases, and 14 bases lay in between. Germline assignment: CDR1 SGHTA and CDR2 FQGNSA. This CDR3 reads CASSRLVAAETQYL. The CDR3 DNA reads TGTGCCAGCAGCCGGCTAGTAGCTGCAGAGACCCAGTACCTC.

Only one count was recorded for this clonotype. The chain recombines TRBV5-1 with TRBJ2-5, with TRBD1 identical over 10 bases. V was pared by 4 bases and J by 5 bases, with 5 bases of the junction left unmatched. CDR3 length equals 14 residues. Germline V gene sequence: CDR1 SGHRS, CDR2 YFSETQ. The CDR3 coding sequence is TGCGCCAGCAGCGTGGGACAGGGGATGGAGACCCAGTACTTC. Its translation is CASSVGQGMETQYF.

This clonotype was seen a handful of times. V is TRBV6-1 and J is TRBJ2-1; TRBD2 matches at 8 bases. This CDR3 comprises 16 residues. From germline, CDR1 is MNHNS and CDR2 SASEGT. Trimming cost V 0 bases and J 5 bases; bases outside gene matches: 6. CDR3 residues: CASSEAASGYNNEQFF. DNA for the CDR3: TGTGCCAGCAGTGAAGCGGCTAGCGGGTATAACAATGAGCAGTTCTTC.